The 29 T cell receptor beta chains below come from one sample, sequenced in a study of technical replicates of blood from several donors. Only in-frame clones appear in the TCRdb table, and some are missing; sequencing was by immunoSEQ multiplex PCR. The sample contains 75,000 to 100,000 clones, roughly 94% of which appear only once. The source material was T cells isolated from PBMCs. These TCRs come from a human donor in good health.

The genes are TRBV28 and TRBJ2-7; D may be TRBD1 (6 bases). V lost 8 bases and J lost 3, with 14 bases in between. The CDR3 runs to 13 residues. The germline V gene encodes CDR1 MDHEN and CDR2 SYDVKM. The CDR3 bases are TGTGCCAGCGGATCGCCGGGACACTACGAGCAGTACTTC. Translating it yields CASGSPGHYEQYF.

The chain employs TRBV4-1 and TRBJ1-3; 8 nucleotides agree with TRBD1. The CDR3 has 17 residues. The trim removed 3 bases at V and 0 bases at J, leaving 7 bases unmatched. Germline V gene sequence: CDR1 MGHRA, CDR2 YSYEKL. The CDR3 reads CASSQTTGANSGNTIYF. CDR3 nucleotide sequence: TGCGCCAGCAGCCAGACGACAGGGGCAAACTCTGGAAACACCATATATTTT.

This chain uses TRBV7-9 with TRBJ2-1, with 7 bases identical to TRBD1. The CDR3 is 15 residues long. V lost 5 bases, J lost 2 bases, and 6 bases stayed unmatched. Germline loops: CDR1 SEHNR, CDR2 FQNEAQ (reference sequence). CDR3 nucleotide sequence: TGTGCCAGCAGCCCAGAACAGGGGACCTACAATGAGCAGTTCTTC. Translating gives CASSPEQGTYNEQFF.

A single count supports this clone. The junction does not match germline at one end; this may be a read error. The chain uses TRBV7-7 and TRBJ1-5, with TRBD1 matching 12 bases. Germline V gene data show CDR1 as SSHAT and CDR2 as FNYEAQ (reference sequence). The CDR3 is 22 residues long. CDR3 in DNA: TGTGCTAGCAGCTTCAAACGGGACAGGGGGCTAAAATCCCCCGATAGCAATCAGCCCCAGCATTTT. It translates to CASSFKRDRGLKSPDSNQPQHF.

The chain is built from TRBV10-3 and TRBJ1-2; possible D gene TRBD1, 5 bases. Germline CDR1 reads ENHRY; CDR2 reads SYGVKD. The length of the CDR3 is 13 residues. V was shortened by 8 bases and J by 0 bases, with 10 bases between the two germline ends. CDR3 bases: TGTGCCATCTGGAGACAGTCTAACTATGGCTACACCTTC. This encodes CAIWRQSNYGYTF.

CDR3 amino acids: CASSQAIKQLRYEQYF. The CDR3 DNA reads TGCGCCAGCAGCCAAGCTATTAAACAGTTACGCTACGAGCAGTACTTC. V is TRBV4-1 and J is TRBJ2-7; no firm D call. This CDR3 region has 16 residues. V shed 1 base and J shed 3 bases, with 16 bases lying between them. Germline-derived CDR1 and CDR2 are MGHRA and YSYEKL.

The J gene is TRBJ1-4, the V gene TRBV5-1, with D hard to call. CDR1 is SGHRS and CDR2 is YFSETQ in the germline V gene. CDR3 length: 15 amino acids. V was shortened by 4 bases and J by 6 bases, with 16 bases between the two germline ends. The CDR3 reads CASSPSSPGYEKLFF. The CDR3 DNA sequence: TGCGCCAGCAGCCCCTCGAGTCCGGGATATGAAAAACTGTTTTTT.

J is TRBJ2-1 and V is TRBV19; TRBD1 might be the D (6 bases). The CDR3 runs to 16 residues. V was shortened by 6 bases and J by 0 bases, with 15 bases between the two germline ends. Germline V gives CDR1 LNHDA, CDR2 SQIVND (reference sequence). CDR3 bases: TGTGCCAGTAGCACCCCGGGACATCTCTCCTACAATGAGCAGTTCTTC. This gives the protein CASSTPGHLSYNEQFF.

The chain recombines TRBV4-1 with TRBJ1-2, with a weak D call TRBD1 (5 bases). Germline V gene lookup returns CDR1 MGHRA and CDR2 YSYEKL. The CDR3 has 20 residues. V was trimmed by 0 bases and J by 2 bases, leaving 25 bases between them. As DNA, the CDR3 is TGCGCCAGCAGCCAAGAAGTGGAGGGGCGAAGGCTCCGTCAGAACTATGGCTACACCTTC. Protein product: CASSQEVEGRRLRQNYGYTF.

The CDR3, as DNA: TGTGCCACCAGCAGAGGTCGATTGGGCTATGAGACCCAGTACTTC. Protein sequence: CATSRGRLGYETQYF. The V gene is TRBV15, the J gene TRBJ2-5, with D unresolved. Germline V gene data show CDR1 as LNHNV and CDR2 as YYDKDF (reference sequence). There are 15 residues in the CDR3. V gave up 1 base and J gave up 5 bases, with 14 bases separating them.

The rearrangement links TRBV29-1 to TRBJ2-1; weak D call: TRBD2 (6 bases). The CDR3 covers 15 residues. The ends were cut back, 4 bases at V and 2 bases at J, with 15 bases in the middle. The germline gives CDR1 SQVTM, CDR2 ANQGSEA. CDR3 amino acids: CSVVRTGVPYNEQFF. The DNA for the CDR3 is TGCAGCGTTGTAAGGACGGGAGTCCCCTACAATGAGCAGTTCTTC.

The CDR3 spells CASSLGASGSSYEQYF. The CDR3 coding sequence is TGTGCCAGCAGTCTGGGGGCTAGCGGGAGTTCCTACGAGCAGTACTTC. V and J are TRBV28 and TRBJ2-7, with 10 bases fitting TRBD2. The CDR3 covers 16 residues. Looked up from germline, CDR1 is MDHEN and CDR2 is SYDVKM. J was trimmed by 1 base and V by 5 bases; bases with no gene match: 8.

The rearrangement uses TRBV19 and TRBJ1-1; TRBD1 matches 8 bases. CDR3 size: 13 residues. CDR1 is LNHDA and CDR2 is SQIVND in the germline V gene (reference sequence). Trimming removed 6 bases from V and 7 bases from J; junction bases left unmatched: 7. CDR3 residues: CASSASDRDEAFF. The DNA of the CDR3 is TGTGCCAGTAGCGCTTCGGACAGGGATGAAGCTTTCTTT.

The chain employs TRBV13 and TRBJ2-2; 14 bases are shared with TRBD2. V shed 5 bases and J 6 bases; nucleotides not matched to a gene: 5. CDR3 length equals 16 residues. From germline, CDR1 is PRHDT and CDR2 FYEKMQ (reference sequence). CDR3 sequence: CASSPGLAGVPGELFF. The CDR3 DNA follows: TGTGCCAGCAGCCCGGGACTAGCGGGAGTACCCGGGGAGCTGTTTTTT.

The V call is TRBV5-4, the J call TRBJ2-7; 10 nucleotides line up with TRBD1. Germline V gene sequence: CDR1 SGHNT, CDR2 YYREEE (reference sequence). V lost 3 bases to trimming and J lost 3 bases; unmatched junction nucleotides: 6. The CDR3 covers 15 residues. CDR3 DNA: TGTGCCAGCAGCTCCCGGGACAGGGGTTTCTACGAGCAGTACTTC. Protein: CASSSRDRGFYEQYF.

This clone was observed a handful of times. The J gene is TRBJ2-7, the V gene TRBV5-6; a possible D gene is TRBD1 (6 bases). Deletions cut 2 bases from V and 0 bases from J, with 12 bases between. CDR3 size: 15 residues. Germline V gives CDR1 SGHDT, CDR2 YYEEEE. CDR3 region: CASSFRGLSSYEQYF. The CDR3 DNA sequence: TGTGCCAGCAGCTTCAGGGGTCTAAGCTCCTACGAGCAGTACTTC.

The J gene is TRBJ1-1, the V gene TRBV7-3, with D tentatively TRBD1 (5 bases). V dropped 1 base and J dropped 0 bases, with 6 bases sitting between them. This CDR3 is built from 14 residues. Germline V gives CDR1 SGHTA, CDR2 FQGTGA. CDR3 coding DNA: TGTGCCAGCAGCTTAAGCAGGGTGAACACTGAAGCTTTCTTT. Protein sequence: CASSLSRVNTEAFF.

The chain is built from TRBV10-1 and TRBJ2-3; D might be TRBD1 (7 bases). CDR3 length: 14 amino acids. The V end lost 2 bases, the J end lost 6 bases, and 12 bases lay between the germline ends. Germline values: CDR1 WNHNN, CDR2 SYGVQD (reference sequence). Written as DNA, the CDR3 is TGCGCCAGCAGTGAGGGACAGGAGGGGGATACGCAGTATTTT. Protein sequence: CASSEGQEGDTQYF.

This chain joins TRBV10-3 and TRBJ2-5, with 7 bases aligning to TRBD2. J was trimmed by 3 bases and V by 8 bases; bases with no gene match: 3. Germline V lookup: CDR1 ENHRY, CDR2 SYGVKD. CDR3 length: 12 amino acids. CDR3 sequence (DNA): TGTGCCATCGGGGGGGGAGAAGAGACCCAGTACTTC. Residues: CAIGGGEETQYF.

The chain has TRBV28 and TRBJ2-7, with a possible D match to TRBD2 (6 bases). V lost 6 bases and J lost 3, with 15 bases in between. Germline assignment: CDR1 MDHEN and CDR2 SYDVKM. The length of the CDR3 is 14 residues. The CDR3 DNA is TGTGCCAGCAGGAGAGCGGGTTCCAGCTACGAGCAGTACTTC. It codes for CASRRAGSSYEQYF.

The CDR3 loop is CASSPLPGGTDTEAFF. CDR3 in DNA: TGTGCCAGCTCACCTCTTCCAGGGGGGACGGACACTGAAGCTTTCTTT. V gene TRBV18 combines with J gene TRBJ1-1; 7 positions agree with TRBD1. CDR1 is KGHSH and CDR2 is LQKENI in the germline V gene. V lost 3 bases, J lost 3 bases, and 10 bases stayed unmatched. The CDR3 covers 16 residues.

The CDR3 protein is CASSVDRLDEQYF. For the CDR3, the DNA is TGTGCCAGCAGTGTAGACAGGCTCGACGAGCAGTACTTC. This sequence joins TRBV6-5 and TRBJ2-7; D is possibly TRBD1 (6 bases). Germline V gives CDR1 MNHEY, CDR2 SVGAGI. This CDR3 has 13 residues. With 5 bases removed from V and 5 bases from J, the gap between germline ends came to 13 bases.

V is TRBV1 and J is TRBJ2-4; whether TRBD2, the table's D call, matches the DNA was not checked. TRBV1 is a documented pseudogene. This CDR3 has 16 amino acids. CDR3 DNA: TGCACCAGCAGGCGCGGACTAGTATCAACCAAAAACATTCAGTACTTC. The encoded protein is CTSRRGLVSTKNIQYF.

The chain carries TRBV19 and TRBJ2-5, with 12 bases aligning to TRBD2. In germline, CDR1 is LNHDA, CDR2 SQIVND (reference sequence). This CDR3 is 17 amino acids long. J was trimmed by 2 bases and V by 4 bases; bases with no gene match: 8. CDR3 protein: CASSTVRTSGAQETQYF. The CDR3 DNA sequence: TGTGCCAGTAGTACCGTCCGGACTAGCGGGGCACAAGAGACCCAGTACTTC.

The CDR3 nucleotides are TGTGCCAGTAGTATAAGAGGATGGAGCTCCTACAATGAGCAGTTCTTC. Its translation is CASSIRGWSSYNEQFF. The rearrangement uses TRBV19 and TRBJ2-1, with unresolved D. Germline values: CDR1 LNHDA, CDR2 SQIVND (reference sequence). This CDR3 region has 16 residues. Trimming left V 2 bases short and J 0 bases short, with 11 bases between.

J is TRBJ2-5 and V is TRBV6-5; D call uncertain. The CDR3 runs 13 residues. V lost 11 bases and J lost 0, with 13 bases in between. In germline, CDR1 is MNHEY, CDR2 SVGAGI. In DNA, the CDR3 is TGTGCCGTCGGGTTCCCCCACCAAGAGACCCAGTACTTC. Protein product: CAVGFPHQETQYF.

The rearrangement uses TRBV9 and TRBJ1-1, with TRBD1 matching over 7 bases. V was clipped by 0 bases and J by 1 base; unmatched bases: 6. Germline CDR1 SGDLS, CDR2 YYNGEE. This CDR3 comprises 16 residues. The CDR3 DNA is TGTGCCAGCAGCGTAGGGGCAGGGGGGACGAACACTGAAGCTTTCTTT. It encodes CASSVGAGGTNTEAFF. Variable domain in full (rest from reference TRBV9 and TRBJ1-1): DSGVTQTPKHLITATGQRVTLRCSPRSGDLSVYWYQQSLDQGLQFLIQYYNGEERAKGNILERFSAQQFPDLHSELNLSSLELGDSALYFCASSVGAGGTNTEAFFGQGTRLTVV.

In nucleotides, the CDR3 is TGTGCCACCTGGACAGGGTCGAACACTGAAGCTTTCTTT. Its protein is CATWTGSNTEAFF. The V call is TRBV10-3, the J call TRBJ1-1; 8 bases fit TRBD1. Germline values: CDR1 ENHRY, CDR2 SYGVKD. There are 13 residues in the CDR3. J gave up 1 base and V 10 bases, and 5 bases lay outside the gene matches.

The V gene is TRBV9, the J gene TRBJ1-1; D not certain. CDR1 SGDLS and CDR2 YYNGEE come from the germline V gene. Deletions cut 0 bases from V and 0 bases from J, with 9 bases between. The CDR3 consists of 15 residues. The CDR3 here is CASSVGGAMNTEAFF. CDR3 coding DNA: TGTGCCAGCAGCGTAGGTGGAGCCATGAACACTGAAGCTTTCTTT. The variable domain in full, completed from reference TRBV9 and TRBJ1-1, reads DSGVTQTPKHLITATGQRVTLRCSPRSGDLSVYWYQQSLDQGLQFLIQYYNGEERAKGNILERFSAQQFPDLHSELNLSSLELGDSALYFCASSVGGAMNTEAFFGQGTRLTVV.